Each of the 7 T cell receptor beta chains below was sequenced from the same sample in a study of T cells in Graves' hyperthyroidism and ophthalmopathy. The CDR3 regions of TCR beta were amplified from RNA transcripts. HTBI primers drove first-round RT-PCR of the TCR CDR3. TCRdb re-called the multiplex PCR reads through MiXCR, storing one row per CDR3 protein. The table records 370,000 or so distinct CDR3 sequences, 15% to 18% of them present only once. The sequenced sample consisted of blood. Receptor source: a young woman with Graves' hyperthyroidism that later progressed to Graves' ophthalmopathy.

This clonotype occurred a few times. The DNA of the CDR3 is TGTGCCAGCAGCTTAGAGTTGGGGGAACACACCGGGGAGCTGTTTTTT. It codes for CASSLELGEHTGELFF. This chain links TRBV7-9 with TRBJ2-2, with D perhaps given as TRBD1 or TRBD2 (5 bases each). The CDR3 is 16 amino acids. The V and J ends lost 1 base and 3 bases respectively, with 12 bases between them. Looked up from germline, CDR1 is SEHNR and CDR2 is FQNEAQ (reference sequence).

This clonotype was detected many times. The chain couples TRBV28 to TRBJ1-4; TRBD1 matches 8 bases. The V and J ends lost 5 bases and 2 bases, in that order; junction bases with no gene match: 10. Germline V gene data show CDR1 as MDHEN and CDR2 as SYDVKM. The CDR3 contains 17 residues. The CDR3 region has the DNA TGTGCCAGCAGTGTCGACAGGGGAAGAATGACTAATGAAAAACTGTTTTTT. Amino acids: CASSVDRGRMTNEKLFF. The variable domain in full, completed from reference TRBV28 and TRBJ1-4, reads DVKVTQSSRYLVKRTGEKVFLECVQDMDHENMFWYRQDPGLGLRLIYFSYDVKMKEKGDIPEGYSVSREKKERFSLILESASTNQTSMYLCASSVDRGRMTNEKLFFGSGTQLSVL.

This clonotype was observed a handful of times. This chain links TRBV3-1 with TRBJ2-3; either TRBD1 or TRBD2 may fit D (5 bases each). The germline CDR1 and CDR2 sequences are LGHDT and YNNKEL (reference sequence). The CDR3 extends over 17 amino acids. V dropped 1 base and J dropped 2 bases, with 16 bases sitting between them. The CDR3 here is CASSQGSGTVDTDTQYF. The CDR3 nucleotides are TGTGCCAGCAGCCAAGGATCCGGGACGGTGGACACAGATACGCAGTATTTT.

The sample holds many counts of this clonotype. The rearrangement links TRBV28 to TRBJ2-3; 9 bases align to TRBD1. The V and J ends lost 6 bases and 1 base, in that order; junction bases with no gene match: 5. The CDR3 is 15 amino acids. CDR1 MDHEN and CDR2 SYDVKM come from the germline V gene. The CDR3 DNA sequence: TGTGCCAGCAGAGGGACAGGGATTGGCACAGATACGCAGTATTTT. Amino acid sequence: CASRGTGIGTDTQYF.

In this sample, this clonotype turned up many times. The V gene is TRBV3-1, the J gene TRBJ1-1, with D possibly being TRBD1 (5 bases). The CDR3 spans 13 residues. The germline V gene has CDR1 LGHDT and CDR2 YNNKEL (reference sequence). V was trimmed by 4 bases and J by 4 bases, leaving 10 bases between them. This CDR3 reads CASSLGARTEAFF. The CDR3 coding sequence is TGTGCCAGCAGCCTAGGGGCCCGCACTGAAGCTTTCTTT.

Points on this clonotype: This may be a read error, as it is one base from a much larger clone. CDR3 sequence reads: CAISEPRQLHEQYF. The CDR3, as DNA: TGTGCCATCAGTGAGCCCCGACAGTTACACGAGCAGTACTTC. The V and J genes are TRBV10-3 and TRBJ2-7; D possibly corresponds to TRBD1 (5 bases). The CDR3 spans 14 residues. Trimming left V 2 bases short and J 5 bases short, with 13 bases between. Per the germline V gene, CDR1 is ENHRY and CDR2 is SYGVKD.

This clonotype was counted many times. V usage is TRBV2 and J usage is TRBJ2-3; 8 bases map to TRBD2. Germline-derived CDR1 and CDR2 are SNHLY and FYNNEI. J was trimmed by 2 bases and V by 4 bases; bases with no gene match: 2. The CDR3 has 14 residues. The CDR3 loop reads CASSVAGTTDTQYF. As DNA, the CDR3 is TGTGCCAGCAGTGTAGCGGGGACCACAGATACGCAGTATTTT.